This T cell receptor beta chain was profiled in a study of cytomegalovirus exposure and HLA in healthy donors. Broader study findings: A further, later analysis showed that HLA-associated TCR beta chains (compared with equally common others) were more clonally expanded. Later genetic work tied a missense DCLRE1C variant to beta-chain V and J trimming. Rare TCR sequences predominated, though certain public TCRs were found in many donors.

Germline-derived CDR1 and CDR2 are SNHLY and FYNNEI. Trimming removed 5 bases at V and 3 bases at J, with 11 bases between. This CDR3 is built from 15 residues. Primers: 60 Vbeta forward and 13 Jbeta reverse. Only in-frame clones appear in the TCRdb table, and some are missing; sequencing was by immunoSEQ multiplex PCR. The sample records under 150,000 clones, more than 65% being singletons. Turning to this clone: Its matching antigen is unknown.

This receptor was identified in a man between 45 and 60 years old in good health and CMV-seronegative. The rearrangement joins TRBV2 to TRBJ1-6; a possible D gene is TRBD1 (6 bases). Sequenced sample: PBMCs. In nucleotides, the CDR3 is TGTGCCAGCAGTCCTTCACAGGGCTATAATTCACCCCTCCACTTT. Protein: CASSPSQGYNSPLHF.